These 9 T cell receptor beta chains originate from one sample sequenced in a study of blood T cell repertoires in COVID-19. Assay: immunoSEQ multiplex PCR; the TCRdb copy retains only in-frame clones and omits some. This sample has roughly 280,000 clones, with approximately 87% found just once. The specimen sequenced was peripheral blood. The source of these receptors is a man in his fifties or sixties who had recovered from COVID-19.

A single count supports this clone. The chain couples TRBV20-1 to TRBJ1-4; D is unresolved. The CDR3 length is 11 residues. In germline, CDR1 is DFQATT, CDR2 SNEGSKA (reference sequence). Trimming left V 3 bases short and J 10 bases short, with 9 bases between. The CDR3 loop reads CSARALGKLFF. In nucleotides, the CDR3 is TGCAGTGCTAGGGCCCTAGGAAAACTGTTTTTT.

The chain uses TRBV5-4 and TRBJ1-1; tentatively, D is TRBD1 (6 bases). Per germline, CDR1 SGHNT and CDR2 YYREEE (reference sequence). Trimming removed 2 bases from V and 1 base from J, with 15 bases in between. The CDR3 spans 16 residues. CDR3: CASSFGGAGPNTEAFF. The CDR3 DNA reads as TGTGCCAGCAGCTTTGGGGGGGCAGGACCGAACACTGAAGCTTTCTTT.

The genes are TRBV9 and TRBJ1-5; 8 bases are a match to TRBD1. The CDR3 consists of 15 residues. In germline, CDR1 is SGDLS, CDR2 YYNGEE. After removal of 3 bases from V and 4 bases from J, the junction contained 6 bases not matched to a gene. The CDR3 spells CASSATGDINQPQHF. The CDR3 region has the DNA TGTGCCAGCAGCGCGACAGGGGATATTAATCAGCCCCAGCATTTT. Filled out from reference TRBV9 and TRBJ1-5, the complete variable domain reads DSGVTQTPKHLITATGQRVTLRCSPRSGDLSVYWYQQSLDQGLQFLIQYYNGEERAKGNILERFSAQQFPDLHSELNLSSLELGDSALYFCASSATGDINQPQHFGDGTRLSIL.

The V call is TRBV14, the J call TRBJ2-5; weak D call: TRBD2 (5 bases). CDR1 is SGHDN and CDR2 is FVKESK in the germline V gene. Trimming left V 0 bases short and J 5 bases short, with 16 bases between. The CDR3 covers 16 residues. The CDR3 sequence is CASSQDLKRDRETQYF. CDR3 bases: TGTGCCAGCAGCCAAGATCTAAAGAGGGATCGGGAGACCCAGTACTTC.

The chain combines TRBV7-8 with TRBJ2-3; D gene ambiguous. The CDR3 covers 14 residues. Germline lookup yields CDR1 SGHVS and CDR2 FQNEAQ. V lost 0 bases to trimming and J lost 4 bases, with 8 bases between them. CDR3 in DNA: TGTGCCAGCAGCTTAGCGCGAGGAGCAGATACGCAGTATTTT. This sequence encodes CASSLARGADTQYF.

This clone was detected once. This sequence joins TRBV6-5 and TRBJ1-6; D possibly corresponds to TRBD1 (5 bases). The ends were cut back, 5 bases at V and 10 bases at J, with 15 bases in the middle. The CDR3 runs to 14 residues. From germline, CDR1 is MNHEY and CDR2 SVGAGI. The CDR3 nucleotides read TGTGCCAGCAGTAGTGGGGGGTTTGACTCACCCCTCCACTTT. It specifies CASSSGGFDSPLHF.

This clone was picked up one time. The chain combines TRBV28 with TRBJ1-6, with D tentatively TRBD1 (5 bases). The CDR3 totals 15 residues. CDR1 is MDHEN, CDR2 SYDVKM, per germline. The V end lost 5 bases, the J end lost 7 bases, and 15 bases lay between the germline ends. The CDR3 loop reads CASSPYRRVNSPLHF. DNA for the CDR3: TGTGCCAGCAGTCCATACAGGAGGGTGAATTCACCCCTCCACTTT.

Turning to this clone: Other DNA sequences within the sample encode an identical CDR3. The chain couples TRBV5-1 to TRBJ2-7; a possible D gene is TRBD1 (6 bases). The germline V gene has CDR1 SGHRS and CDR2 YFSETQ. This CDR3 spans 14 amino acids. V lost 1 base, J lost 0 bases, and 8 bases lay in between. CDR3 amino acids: CASSLTGSSYEQYF. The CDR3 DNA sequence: TGCGCCAGCAGCTTGACAGGGTCCTCCTACGAGCAGTACTTC.

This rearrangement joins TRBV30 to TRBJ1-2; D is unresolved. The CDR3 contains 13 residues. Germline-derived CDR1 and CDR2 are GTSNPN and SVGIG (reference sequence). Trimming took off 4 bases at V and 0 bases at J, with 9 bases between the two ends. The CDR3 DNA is TGTGCCTGGACATTGGCTGCTAACTATGGCTACACCTTC. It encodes CAWTLAANYGYTF. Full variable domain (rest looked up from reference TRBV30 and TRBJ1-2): SQTIHQWPATLVQPVGSPLSLECTVEGTSNPNLYWYRQAAGRGLQLLFYSVGIGQISSEVPQNLSASRPQDRQFILSSKKLLLSDSGFYLCAWTLAANYGYTFGSGTRLTVV.